The 24 T cell receptor beta chains given below trace back to one sample, sequenced in a study of shared clonotypes between healthy human individuals. As defined, naive CD8 cells were CD45RO-negative and positively selected for CCR7, with terminally differentiated effector memory CD45RA+ cells excluded. Clones were read by immunoSEQ multiplex PCR, and TCRdb kept only the in-frame ones, dropping some. Here the sample spans 660,000 or so clones, about 95% being singletons. Material for sequencing was naive CD8+ T cells sorted from blood. Receptor source: a woman aged 25 to 39 in good health.

The chain is built from TRBV28 and TRBJ2-5; 9 positions agree with TRBD2. The CDR3 extends over 17 amino acids. Germline V gene lookup returns CDR1 MDHEN and CDR2 SYDVKM. Unmatched junction bases numbered 12, after V lost 2 bases and J lost 5 bases. CDR3 loop: CASSLSAVAGEWETQYF. The CDR3 DNA reads as TGTGCCAGCAGTTTAAGTGCGGTAGCGGGAGAGTGGGAGACCCAGTACTTC. Full variable domain (remainder filled in from reference TRBV28 and TRBJ2-5): DVKVTQSSRYLVKRTGEKVFLECVQDMDHENMFWYRQDPGLGLRLIYFSYDVKMKEKGDIPEGYSVSREKKERFSLILESASTNQTSMYLCASSLSAVAGEWETQYFGPGTRLLVL.

The rearrangement links TRBV5-1 to TRBJ1-4; TRBD1 might be the D (5 bases). Trimming removed 4 bases from V and 3 bases from J, with 19 bases in between. Germline assignment: CDR1 SGHRS and CDR2 YFSETQ. The CDR3 is made up of 17 amino acids. The CDR3 reads CASSIDSLNRPNEKLFF. The CDR3 DNA follows: TGCGCCAGCAGCATTGACAGTCTTAACCGGCCTAATGAAAAACTGTTTTTT.

The V gene is TRBV11-2, the J gene TRBJ2-7; D is undetermined. The germline V gene encodes CDR1 SGHAT and CDR2 FQNNGV. V gave up 5 bases and J gave up 3 bases, with 8 bases separating them. CDR3 length: 12 amino acids. CDR3 region: CASSRELYEQYF. For the CDR3, the DNA is TGTGCCAGCAGCAGAGAGCTCTACGAGCAGTACTTC.

To note about this clone: Additional DNA sequences in this sample encode the identical CDR3. In DNA, the CDR3 is TGTGCCAGCAGGCGGGGGTATCTGAACACTGAAGCTTTCTTT. Encoded protein: CASRRGYLNTEAFF. V and J are TRBV28 and TRBJ1-1, with a tentative D call TRBD1 (5 bases). Germline V lookup: CDR1 MDHEN, CDR2 SYDVKM. The CDR3 is 14 residues long. V was clipped by 6 bases and J by 0 bases, with 11 bases between them. Together with reference TRBV28 and TRBJ1-1, the CDR3 gives the full variable domain: DVKVTQSSRYLVKRTGEKVFLECVQDMDHENMFWYRQDPGLGLRLIYFSYDVKMKEKGDIPEGYSVSREKKERFSLILESASTNQTSMYLCASRRGYLNTEAFFGQGTRLTVV.

The chain has TRBV19 and TRBJ1-2, with 8 bases fitting TRBD1. The CDR3 is 17 residues long. Per germline, CDR1 LNHDA and CDR2 SQIVND (reference sequence). Unmatched junction bases numbered 16, after V lost 6 bases and J lost 4 bases. As DNA, the CDR3 is TGTGCCAGTAGCGGAAATTTTGGACAGGGCAACCTCTATGGCTACACCTTC. As protein: CASSGNFGQGNLYGYTF.

CDR3 sequence (DNA): TGTGCCAGCAGCCATGGACAGGGGGCCACAGATACGCAGTATTTT. Translation: CASSHGQGATDTQYF. This rearrangement joins TRBV9 to TRBJ2-3, with TRBD1 identical over 11 bases. The CDR3 runs 15 residues. Per germline, CDR1 SGDLS and CDR2 YYNGEE. V gave up 4 bases and J gave up 2 bases; unmatched junction bases: 3.

The chain is built from TRBV27 and TRBJ2-6; D is unclear. The CDR3 has 17 amino acids. Per germline, CDR1 MNHEY and CDR2 SMNVEV (reference sequence). Trimming shortened V by 5 bases and J by 0 bases, and 14 bases separated the two germline ends. The CDR3 sequence: CASSGLSRSSGANVLTF. CDR3 in DNA: TGTGCCAGCAGTGGATTATCCCGGAGCTCTGGGGCCAACGTCCTGACTTTC.

The rearrangement uses TRBV15 and TRBJ1-1, with a possible D match to TRBD1 (6 bases). V was cut by 1 base and J by 1 base, with 10 bases left in between. The CDR3 totals 15 residues. Germline lookup yields CDR1 LNHNV and CDR2 YYDKDF (reference sequence). The CDR3 nucleotides read TGTGCCACCAGCAGAGTATACAGGGAGAACACTGAAGCTTTCTTT. This encodes CATSRVYRENTEAFF.

The chain joins TRBV27 to TRBJ2-1, with 11 bases fitting TRBD2. Germline values: CDR1 MNHEY, CDR2 SMNVEV (reference sequence). The ends lost 7 bases at V and 1 base at J; junction bases unmatched: 6. CDR3 length: 16 residues. CDR3: CASTPGLADSYNEQFF. The CDR3 coding sequence is TGTGCCAGCACCCCGGGACTAGCGGATTCCTACAATGAGCAGTTCTTC.

This clone has a single count. The V call is TRBV5-6, the J call TRBJ2-5; 7 bases line up with TRBD1. Germline CDR1 and CDR2: SGHDT and YYEEEE. The CDR3 is made up of 13 amino acids. V gave up 3 bases and J gave up 5 bases; unmatched junction bases: 4. The CDR3 DNA reads TGTGCCAGCAGCTCGACAGGGTTCGAGACCCAGTACTTC. This sequence encodes CASSSTGFETQYF. Full variable domain (rest looked up from reference TRBV5-6 and TRBJ2-5): DAGVTQSPTHLIKTRGQQVTLRCSPKSGHDTVSWYQQALGQGPQFIFQYYEEEERQRGNFPDRFSGHQFPNYSSELNVNALLLGDSALYLCASSSTGFETQYFGPGTRLLVL.

The chain couples TRBV6-5 to TRBJ2-3, with D possibly TRBD2 on 5 matching bases. Per the germline V gene, CDR1 is MNHEY and CDR2 is SVGAGI. Trimming cost V 4 bases and J 5 bases, with 16 bases left between them. The CDR3 is 15 amino acids. The CDR3 here is CASSSIGPAGDTQYF. The CDR3 DNA reads as TGTGCCAGCAGTTCGATCGGACCGGCGGGAGATACGCAGTATTTT.

This clone was seen just once. The chain links TRBV5-1 to TRBJ2-3; 9 bases fit TRBD2. This CDR3 region has 16 residues. Looked up from germline, CDR1 is SGHRS and CDR2 is YFSETQ. V gave up 4 bases and J gave up 3 bases; unmatched junction bases: 9. The CDR3: CASSPGTSYRTDTQYF. The CDR3 region has the DNA TGCGCCAGCAGCCCCGGGACTAGCTATAGGACAGATACGCAGTATTTT.

The count of this clone is one. The rearrangement links TRBV5-5 to TRBJ1-2, with 8 positions matching TRBD1. CDR1 is SGHKS, CDR2 YYEKEE, per germline (reference sequence). CDR3 length: 17 amino acids. Trimming cost V 1 base and J 4 bases; bases outside gene matches: 12. CDR3 sequence reads: CASSLSGQVLGSYGYTF. The CDR3 DNA is TGTGCCAGCAGCTTGTCGGGACAGGTCCTGGGAAGCTATGGCTACACCTTC.

V gene TRBV2 combines with J gene TRBJ2-5; 8 nucleotides agree with TRBD1. Per the germline V gene, CDR1 is SNHLY and CDR2 is FYNNEI. This CDR3 is 14 amino acids long. Trimming took 10 bases from V and 3 from J; bases not matched to a gene: 10. The CDR3 region is CATPEGTGEETQYF. CDR3 nucleotides: TGTGCCACCCCGGAAGGGACAGGAGAAGAGACCCAGTACTTC.

V and J are TRBV4-1 and TRBJ1-1; possible D gene TRBD1, 5 bases. This CDR3 is built from 15 residues. Germline CDR1 is MGHRA and CDR2 is YSYEKL. The germline V and J ends were trimmed by 0 bases and 6 bases, with 14 bases remaining between them. The CDR3 region has the DNA TGCGCCAGCAGCCAAGATCCCCGGCGGGGCGCTGAAGCTTTCTTT. Amino acid sequence: CASSQDPRRGAEAFF.

The chain has TRBV28 and TRBJ1-3; D is undetermined. Trimming pared 6 bases from V and 0 bases from J, leaving 12 bases between. Germline CDR1 is MDHEN and CDR2 is SYDVKM. The CDR3 totals 15 residues. The CDR3 loop is CASSTQGSSGNTIYF. The CDR3 bases are TGTGCCAGCAGCACCCAAGGGAGCTCTGGAAACACCATATATTTT. The complete variable domain, with remaining parts taken from reference TRBV28 and TRBJ1-3, reads DVKVTQSSRYLVKRTGEKVFLECVQDMDHENMFWYRQDPGLGLRLIYFSYDVKMKEKGDIPEGYSVSREKKERFSLILESASTNQTSMYLCASSTQGSSGNTIYFGEGSWLTVV.

V usage is TRBV27 and J usage is TRBJ2-7; 10 positions agree with TRBD1. The CDR3 length is 15 residues. The J segment lost 2 bases and the V segment lost 3 bases, leaving 4 bases of the junction unmatched. Per germline, CDR1 MNHEY and CDR2 SMNVEV (reference sequence). The CDR3 DNA reads TGTGCCAGCAGTTTCGTCGGGACAGGGGCCTACGAGCAGTACTTC. Translation: CASSFVGTGAYEQYF.

V usage is TRBV4-1 and J usage is TRBJ1-1, with unresolved D. The V end lost 4 bases, the J end lost 11 bases, and 23 bases lay between the germline ends. Germline-derived CDR1 and CDR2 are MGHRA and YSYEKL. CDR3 length: 15 residues. CDR3 in amino acids: CASSLLKALEVRAFF. CDR3 coding DNA: TGCGCCAGCAGCCTCCTTAAGGCCCTTGAGGTAAGGGCTTTCTTT.

The chain combines TRBV19 with TRBJ1-1; D is uncertain. Germline-derived CDR1 and CDR2 are LNHDA and SQIVND (reference sequence). This CDR3 has 13 amino acids. V was trimmed by 4 bases and J by 1 base, leaving 7 bases between them. The CDR3 reads CASSSTENTEAFF. Written as DNA, the CDR3 is TGTGCCAGTAGTAGCACTGAGAACACTGAAGCTTTCTTT.

This rearrangement joins TRBV2 to TRBJ2-5; TRBD1 matches 10 bases. The ends lost 2 bases at V and 4 bases at J; junction bases unmatched: 7. Germline values: CDR1 SNHLY, CDR2 FYNNEI. The CDR3 sequence is 16 residues long. The CDR3 DNA reads TGTGCCAGCAGTGAACTTTCCGGGACAGGGGTAGAGACCCAGTACTTC. Encoded protein: CASSELSGTGVETQYF.

This CDR3 reads CASRMDFYNEQFF. The CDR3 DNA follows: TGTGCCAGCAGGATGGACTTTTACAATGAGCAGTTCTTC. The chain carries TRBV6-5 and TRBJ2-1; maybe TRBD2 (5 bases). V lost 6 bases and J lost 4, with 10 bases in between. In germline, CDR1 is MNHEY, CDR2 SVGAGI. The CDR3 loop spans 13 amino acids.

The chain carries TRBV29-1 and TRBJ2-1, with 9 bases that match TRBD2. CDR3 size: 15 residues. From germline, CDR1 is SQVTM and CDR2 ANQGSEA. The V segment lost 6 bases and the J segment 0 bases; nucleotides outside the gene matches: 6. The CDR3 reads CSVLSSGSSYNEQFF. The DNA of the CDR3 is TGCAGCGTGCTCAGTAGCGGGAGCTCCTACAATGAGCAGTTCTTC.

V and J are TRBV5-1 and TRBJ2-5; the D gene is possibly TRBD2 (5 bases). The CDR3 spans 14 residues. Germline V gives CDR1 SGHRS, CDR2 YFSETQ. Trimming removed 2 bases at V and 4 bases at J, with 12 bases between. The CDR3 loop is CASSLGGGRETQYF. The CDR3, as DNA: TGCGCCAGCAGCTTAGGAGGCGGTCGAGAGACCCAGTACTTC.

This clone was found a few times. V usage is TRBV9 and J usage is TRBJ1-2; TRBD1 matches 7 bases. From germline, CDR1 is SGDLS and CDR2 YYNGEE. CDR3 size: 16 residues. V lost 3 bases to trimming and J lost 0 bases; unmatched junction nucleotides: 8. This CDR3 reads CASSGRGQEANYGYTF. DNA of the CDR3: TGTGCCAGCAGCGGCAGAGGACAGGAAGCTAACTATGGCTACACCTTC.